Listed here is a single TCR beta chain. The germline V gene has CDR1 WNHNN and CDR2 SYGVQD (reference sequence). This CDR3 spans 15 amino acids. The V and J ends lost 3 bases and 5 bases, in that order; junction bases with no gene match: 5. This record belongs to a study of T cells in Graves' hyperthyroidism and ophthalmopathy. Patients showing uncontrolled infection, other autoimmune disease, pregnancy or lactation were ineligible. The diagnostic basis comprised clinical symptoms, serum thyroxine and TRAb, thyroid ultrasound and orbital computed tomography. Amplification targeted TCR beta CDR3 regions from RNA transcripts. The study used the HTBI primer set for a first-round RT-PCR of the TCR CDR3. A single record per CDR3 protein comes from TCRdb applying MiXCR to the multiplex PCR reads. The sample contains 600,000 to 700,000 distinct CDR3 sequences, 45% of which appear only once.

Sequencing input: peripheral blood or thyroid tissue (not recorded which). This rearrangement joins TRBV10-1 to TRBJ1-1, with 11 bases aligning to TRBD1. The receptor was derived from an adult man with Graves' disease, either hyperthyroidism or ophthalmopathy (not recorded which). The CDR3 region has the DNA TGCGCCAGCAGTGAAAGGACAGGGGGCCGGACTGAAGCTTTCTTT. The encoded protein is CASSERTGGRTEAFF.